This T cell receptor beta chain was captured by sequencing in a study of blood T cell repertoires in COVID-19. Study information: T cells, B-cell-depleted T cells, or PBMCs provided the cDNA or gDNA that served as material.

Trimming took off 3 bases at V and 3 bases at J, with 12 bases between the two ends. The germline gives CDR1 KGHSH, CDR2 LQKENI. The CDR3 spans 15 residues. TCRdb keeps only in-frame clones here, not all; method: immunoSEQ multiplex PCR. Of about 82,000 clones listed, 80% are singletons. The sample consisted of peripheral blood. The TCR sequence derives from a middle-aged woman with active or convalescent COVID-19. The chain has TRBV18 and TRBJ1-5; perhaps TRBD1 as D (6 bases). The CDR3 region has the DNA TGTGCCAGCTCACCGGGGGGGCTGGTCAATCAGCCCCAGCATTTT. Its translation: CASSPGGLVNQPQHF.